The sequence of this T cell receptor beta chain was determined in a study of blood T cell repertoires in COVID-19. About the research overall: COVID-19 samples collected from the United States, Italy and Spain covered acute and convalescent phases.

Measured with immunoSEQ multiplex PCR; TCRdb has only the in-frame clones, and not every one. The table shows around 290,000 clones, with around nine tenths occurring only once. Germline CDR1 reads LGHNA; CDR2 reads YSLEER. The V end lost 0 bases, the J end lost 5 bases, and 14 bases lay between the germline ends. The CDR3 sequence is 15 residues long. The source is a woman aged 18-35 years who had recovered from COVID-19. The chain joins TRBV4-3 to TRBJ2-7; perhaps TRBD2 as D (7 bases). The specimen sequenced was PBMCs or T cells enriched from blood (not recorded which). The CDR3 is CASSQDGGGGDEQYF. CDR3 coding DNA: TGCGCCAGCAGCCAAGATGGCGGGGGCGGGGACGAGCAGTACTTC.